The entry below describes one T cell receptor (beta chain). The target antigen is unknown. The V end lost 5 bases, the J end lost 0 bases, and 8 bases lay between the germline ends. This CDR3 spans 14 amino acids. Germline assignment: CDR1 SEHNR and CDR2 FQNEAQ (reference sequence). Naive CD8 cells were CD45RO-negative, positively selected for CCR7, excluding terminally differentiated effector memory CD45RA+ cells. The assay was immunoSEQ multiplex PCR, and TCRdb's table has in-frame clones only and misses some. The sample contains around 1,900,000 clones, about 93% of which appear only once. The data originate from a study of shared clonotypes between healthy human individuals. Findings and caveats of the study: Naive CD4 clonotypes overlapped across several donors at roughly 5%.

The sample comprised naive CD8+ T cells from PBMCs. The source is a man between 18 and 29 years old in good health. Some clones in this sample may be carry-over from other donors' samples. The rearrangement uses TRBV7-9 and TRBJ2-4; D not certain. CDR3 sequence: CASSPPVAKNIQYF. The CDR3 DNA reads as TGTGCCAGCAGCCCACCTGTAGCCAAAAACATTCAGTACTTC.